These 30 T cell receptor beta chains were all obtained from the same sample, sequenced in a study of technical replicates of blood from a few donors. TCRdb's table, derived via immunoSEQ multiplex PCR, lists solely in-frame clones and lacks some. The sample contains some 63,000 clones, just under 90% of which appear only once. The sample consisted of PBMCs. These receptors came from a human donor in good health. Some clones in this sample may be carry-over from other donors' samples.

This chain links TRBV7-6 with TRBJ2-1; no clear D gene. Trimming removed 5 bases at V and 0 bases at J, with 11 bases between. The germline gives CDR1 SGHVS, CDR2 FNYEAQ. The CDR3 runs to 15 residues. CDR3 sequence reads: CASSASWSSYNEQFF. The CDR3 DNA follows: TGTGCCAGCAGCGCAAGCTGGAGCTCCTACAATGAGCAGTTCTTC.

V gene TRBV11-3 combines with J gene TRBJ2-3; no clear D. Trimming shortened V by 4 bases and J by 4 bases, and 12 bases separated the two germline ends. CDR3 size: 14 residues. CDR1 and CDR2 (germline): SGHNT, YENEEA. The CDR3 DNA follows: TGTGCCAGCAGCTCGCCGAGAGGTGCAGATACGCAGTATTTT. Translating it yields CASSSPRGADTQYF.

J is TRBJ2-7 and V is TRBV5-4; 10 nucleotides agree with TRBD1. V shed 0 bases and J 0 bases; nucleotides not matched to a gene: 3. This CDR3 is built from 16 residues. Germline values: CDR1 SGHNT, CDR2 YYREEE (reference sequence). The chain's CDR3 is CASSLGRQGASYEQYF. CDR3 nucleotide sequence: TGTGCCAGCAGCTTGGGGAGACAGGGGGCCTCCTACGAGCAGTACTTC.

This clone occurred once. The rearrangement uses TRBV29-1 and TRBJ2-1; 11 positions agree with TRBD2. J gave up 1 base and V 2 bases, and 4 bases lay outside the gene matches. Germline V gene lookup returns CDR1 SQVTM and CDR2 ANQGSEA. The CDR3 has 16 residues. The chain's CDR3 is CSVEKGLAESYNEQFF. CDR3 nucleotide sequence: TGCAGCGTTGAAAAGGGACTAGCGGAATCCTACAATGAGCAGTTCTTC.

This chain joins TRBV7-3 and TRBJ1-6; a possible D gene is TRBD1 (6 bases). The CDR3 covers 15 residues. Germline V gene lookup returns CDR1 SGHTA and CDR2 FQGTGA. Trimming removed 6 bases from V and 0 bases from J, with 9 bases in between. The CDR3 protein is CASRRDNSYNSPLHF. The CDR3 region has the DNA TGTGCCAGCAGACGGGACAACTCCTATAATTCACCCCTCCACTTT.

The chain couples TRBV7-3 to TRBJ2-2; possibly TRBD2 for D (6 bases). V was trimmed by 2 bases and J by 7 bases, leaving 14 bases between them. The germline CDR1 and CDR2 sequences are SGHTA and FQGTGA. The CDR3 runs to 15 residues. The CDR3 DNA sequence: TGTGCCAGCAGCTTAGTGGCTAGCGCTAACGGGGAGCTGTTTTTT. Translation: CASSLVASANGELFF.

The V gene is TRBV7-9, the J gene TRBJ1-6, with 11 bases that match TRBD1. Germline CDR1 reads SEHNR; CDR2 reads FQNEAQ (reference sequence). This CDR3 has 14 amino acids. Unmatched junction bases numbered 6, after V lost 7 bases and J lost 10 bases. The CDR3 nucleotides are TGTGCCAGCACCATGGACAGGGGGCTCTCACCCCTCCACTTT. It specifies CASTMDRGLSPLHF.

In its sample, this clone was seen once. The chain joins TRBV5-6 to TRBJ2-1, with D perhaps matching TRBD2 (6 bases). V was clipped by 2 bases and J by 2 bases, with 8 bases between them. Germline values: CDR1 SGHDT, CDR2 YYEEEE. This CDR3 has 14 residues. Here the CDR3 reads CASSFVAAYNEQFF. CDR3 coding DNA: TGTGCCAGCAGCTTTGTAGCGGCCTACAATGAGCAGTTCTTC.

This chain links TRBV13 with TRBJ2-2; 8 bases align to TRBD1. The junction had 7 bases not matched to a gene; V was cut back by 5 bases and J by 5 bases. There are 15 residues in the CDR3. CDR1 is PRHDT, CDR2 FYEKMQ, per germline (reference sequence). CDR3 nucleotide sequence: TGTGCCAGCAGCCCCCGGACAGGGAAGACCGGGGAGCTGTTTTTT. Encoded protein: CASSPRTGKTGELFF.

The sample holds one count of this clone. This chain uses TRBV6-1 with TRBJ2-3, with D possibly matching TRBD2 (6 bases). The germline V and J ends were trimmed by 8 bases and 4 bases, with 19 bases remaining between them. The CDR3 runs to 15 residues. CDR1 MNHNS and CDR2 SASEGT come from the germline V gene. CDR3 loop: CASRTTHGRADTQYF. The CDR3, as DNA: TGTGCCAGCCGAACGACTCACGGGAGAGCAGATACGCAGTATTTT.

The chain is built from TRBV18 and TRBJ2-7; 8 nucleotides align to TRBD1. In germline, CDR1 is KGHSH, CDR2 LQKENI. V lost 6 bases and J lost 2; bases outside the gene matches: 6. CDR3 length: 14 residues. In DNA, the CDR3 is TGTGCCAGCTCCCTATGGACAGGGACCTACGAGCAGTACTTC. Protein product: CASSLWTGTYEQYF. The full variable domain, in which reference TRBV18 and TRBJ2-7 provide the parts outside the CDR3, is NAGVMQNPRHLVRRRGQEARLRCSPMKGHSHVYWYRQLPEEGLKFMVYLQKENIIDESGMPKERFSAEFPKEGPSILRIQQVVRGDSAAYFCASSLWTGTYEQYFGPGTRLTVT.

The V and J genes are TRBV5-1 and TRBJ2-1; TRBD1 agrees at 8 bases. The V gene's germline CDR1 is SGHRS and CDR2 YFSETQ. Trimming at V came to 4 bases and at J to 5 bases, leaving 5 bases not matched to a gene. The CDR3 has 14 residues. CDR3 region: CASSTGQGNNEQFF. The CDR3 DNA reads as TGCGCCAGCAGCACCGGACAGGGTAACAATGAGCAGTTCTTC.

This CDR3 reads CSARRGGYTF. The CDR3, as DNA: TGCAGTGCTAGGCGGGGGGGCTACACCTTC. This chain connects TRBV20-1 to TRBJ1-2; a possible D gene is TRBD1 (5 bases). CDR1 is DFQATT and CDR2 is SNEGSKA in the germline V gene (reference sequence). CDR3 length: 10 amino acids. V was clipped by 3 bases and J by 8 bases, with 7 bases between them.

The chain couples TRBV7-2 to TRBJ2-5, with 8 bases identical to TRBD1. Germline V gene sequence: CDR1 SGHTA, CDR2 FQGNSA. V gave up 5 bases and J gave up 5 bases; unmatched junction bases: 10. The CDR3 sequence is 15 residues long. The CDR3 DNA reads as TGTGCCAGCAGCCCCCGGACAGGGATGGGGGAGACCCAGTACTTC. Translated, it gives CASSPRTGMGETQYF.

Written as DNA, the CDR3 is TGTGCCAGCAGCCGCGGGGCAGCGGGGGGGGAGACCCAGTACTTC. This codes for CASSRGAAGGETQYF. This chain uses TRBV6-5 with TRBJ2-5; TRBD2 matches 10 bases. From germline, CDR1 is MNHEY and CDR2 SVGAGI. This CDR3 spans 15 amino acids. With V trimmed by 6 bases and J by 5 bases, 9 bases remained unmatched.

The chain couples TRBV5-1 to TRBJ2-1; 7 bases line up with TRBD2. The germline CDR1 and CDR2 sequences are SGHRS and YFSETQ. This CDR3 contains 15 residues. The J segment lost 6 bases and the V segment lost 4 bases, leaving 10 bases of the junction unmatched. The DNA of the CDR3 is TGCGCCAGCAGCCTCGGTCGAGCGGGACGCAATGAGCAGTTCTTC. Translated: CASSLGRAGRNEQFF. The full variable domain, with the rest looked up from reference TRBV5-1 and TRBJ2-1, is KAGVTQTPRYLIKTRGQQVTLSCSPISGHRSVSWYQQTPGQGLQFLFEYFSETQRNKGNFPGRFSGRQFSNSRSEMNVSTLELGDSALYLCASSLGRAGRNEQFFGPGTRLTVL.

The chain links TRBV30 to TRBJ2-3; 8 nucleotides line up with TRBD2. Germline V lookup: CDR1 GTSNPN, CDR2 SVGIG (reference sequence). The CDR3 consists of 14 residues. V dropped 0 bases and J dropped 10; count of bases not matched to a gene: 9. The CDR3 here is CAWSVTSGGEAQYF. CDR3 in DNA: TGTGCCTGGAGTGTTACTAGCGGAGGGGAGGCGCAGTATTTT.

The chain combines TRBV6-4 with TRBJ2-3, with 10 positions matching TRBD2. CDR1 is MRHNA, CDR2 SNTAGT, per germline. V lost 6 bases to trimming and J lost 4 bases; unmatched junction nucleotides: 7. The length of the CDR3 is 15 residues. The CDR3 nucleotides are TGTGCCAGCAGCCCAGCGGGGGGGCCTTCAGATACGCAGTATTTT. This codes for CASSPAGGPSDTQYF.

This clone was seen once. The V call is TRBV30, the J call TRBJ2-7; TRBD1 matches 8 bases. The ends lost 2 bases at V and 3 bases at J; junction bases unmatched: 6. CDR3 length: 14 amino acids. Germline V gene sequence: CDR1 GTSNPN, CDR2 SVGIG (reference sequence). Written as DNA, the CDR3 is TGTGCCTGGAGTTCCGGGACAGGCCTCTACGAGCAGTACTTC. This sequence encodes CAWSSGTGLYEQYF.

The chain recombines TRBV10-3 with TRBJ1-5, with D possibly being TRBD1 (6 bases). Trimming shortened V by 9 bases and J by 3 bases, and 12 bases separated the two germline ends. Germline CDR1 is ENHRY and CDR2 is SYGVKD. This CDR3 has 13 amino acids. The DNA for the CDR3 is TGTGCCATACAGAGGACAGACAATCAGCCCCAGCATTTT. Translated, it gives CAIQRTDNQPQHF.

CDR3 DNA: TGTGCCAGCAGCCAACAGGAAAACTACAATGAGCAGTTCTTC. Protein: CASSQQENYNEQFF. J is TRBJ2-1 and V is TRBV5-6; D may be TRBD1 (5 bases). With 4 bases removed from V and 3 bases from J, the gap between germline ends came to 11 bases. CDR3 length: 14 amino acids. Germline assignment: CDR1 SGHDT and CDR2 YYEEEE. Full variable domain (missing parts from reference TRBV5-6 and TRBJ2-1): DAGVTQSPTHLIKTRGQQVTLRCSPKSGHDTVSWYQQALGQGPQFIFQYYEEEERQRGNFPDRFSGHQFPNYSSELNVNALLLGDSALYLCASSQQENYNEQFFGPGTRLTVL.

V is TRBV5-1 and J is TRBJ2-3, with 8 bases aligning to TRBD2. V gave up 3 bases and J gave up 1 base; unmatched junction bases: 1. Germline CDR1 is SGHRS and CDR2 is YFSETQ. CDR3 length: 14 amino acids. CDR3 residues: CASSSGGGTDTQYF. In DNA form, the CDR3 reads TGCGCCAGCAGCTCCGGGGGGGGCACAGATACGCAGTATTTT.

The gene calls are TRBV28 and TRBJ2-7, with TRBD1 matching 9 bases. CDR3 length: 15 amino acids. Germline lookup yields CDR1 MDHEN and CDR2 SYDVKM. The V gene end was trimmed by 5 bases and the J gene end by 2 bases; junction bases not matched to a gene: 7. CDR3 nucleotides: TGTGCCAGCAGTGTCCCGGGACAGGGAGCCTACGAGCAGTACTTC. This codes for CASSVPGQGAYEQYF.

The rearrangement joins TRBV29-1 to TRBJ1-3; TRBD1 aligns across 7 bases. Germline assignment: CDR1 SQVTM and CDR2 ANQGSEA. This CDR3 region has 12 residues. The V and J ends lost 4 bases and 7 bases, in that order; junction bases with no gene match: 4. In nucleotides, the CDR3 is TGCAGCGTTGGGCAGGGGGTGAACACCATATATTTT. Its translation is CSVGQGVNTIYF.

The rearrangement links TRBV6-5 to TRBJ2-1, with TRBD1 matching 7 bases. The CDR3 is made up of 15 amino acids. Trimming took 0 bases from V and 9 from J; bases not matched to a gene: 8. Germline assignment: CDR1 MNHEY and CDR2 SVGAGI. CDR3 sequence: CASSYSGTETTEQFF. The CDR3 DNA is TGTGCCAGCAGTTACTCGGGGACAGAAACTACTGAGCAGTTCTTC.

This chain joins TRBV7-9 and TRBJ2-5; D is perhaps TRBD1 (6 bases). The CDR3 sequence is 16 residues long. Between the trimmed V and J ends, which lost 1 base and 1 base, there was a span of 13 bases. Germline CDR1 SEHNR, CDR2 FQNEAQ (reference sequence). The CDR3: CASSLDYGRGQETQYF. The CDR3 nucleotides read TGTGCCAGCAGCTTAGATTACGGCAGGGGCCAAGAGACCCAGTACTTC.

This clone appeared a few times. J is TRBJ1-2 and V is TRBV28; 7 bases are shared with TRBD1. V was clipped by 5 bases and J by 4 bases; unmatched bases: 16. The germline CDR1 and CDR2 sequences are MDHEN and SYDVKM. The CDR3 is 17 amino acids. Written as DNA, the CDR3 is TGTGCCAGCAGTCCCCCCGTCCACAGGGGTAAGGCCTATGGCTACACCTTC. As protein: CASSPPVHRGKAYGYTF.

The chain uses TRBV30 and TRBJ1-3; D remains unclear. This CDR3 comprises 12 residues. Trimming left V 3 bases short and J 7 bases short, with 10 bases between. Looked up from germline, CDR1 is GTSNPN and CDR2 is SVGIG (reference sequence). CDR3 DNA: TGTGCCTGGAGCCACCCGGGGAACACCATATATTTT. Its translation is CAWSHPGNTIYF.

The J gene is TRBJ2-7, the V gene TRBV7-9; TRBD1 aligns across 10 bases. V shed 5 bases, J shed 5 bases, and the junction held 6 bases outside the gene matches. This CDR3 contains 14 residues. Germline V gives CDR1 SEHNR, CDR2 FQNEAQ (reference sequence). The CDR3 coding sequence is TGTGCCAGCAGCGCCGGGACAGGGGTCGACGAGCAGTACTTC. Protein: CASSAGTGVDEQYF.

The CDR3 sequence is CASSILQDRTLEMEPQHF. The CDR3 region has the DNA TGTGCCAGTAGTATCCTTCAAGACAGGACCCTAGAGATGGAGCCCCAGCATTTT. This rearrangement joins TRBV19 to TRBJ1-5; the D gene is possibly TRBD1 (6 bases). The germline CDR1 and CDR2 sequences are LNHDA and SQIVND (reference sequence). The length of the CDR3 is 18 residues. V lost 3 bases and J lost 8, with 26 bases in between.